This passage covers 14 T cell receptor beta chains from one sample sequenced in a study of T cell responses to AZD1222 COVID-19 vaccine (dated by TCRdb to the early 2020s). What this sample's time point label stands for: about 28 days (+/-7) after the second vaccine dose. The library was built by means of the immunoSEQ multiplex PCR assay. TCRdb holds this immuneACCESS table with in-frame rearrangements only. Some clones are missing; in checked studies, unresolved V genes explain under half, and the rest has no known cause. In this sample the table shows about 100,000 clones, around 87% of which occur a single time. The top ten constitute 10% of the sample. Sequencing used peripheral blood, obtained 28 days after the second AZD1222 dose. The receptors originated from an adult who received the AZD1222 COVID-19 vaccine.

The J gene is TRBJ1-2, the V gene TRBV5-1; D gene unclear. Germline assignment: CDR1 SGHRS and CDR2 YFSETQ. The germline V and J ends were trimmed by 0 bases and 4 bases, with 10 bases remaining between them. The CDR3 sequence is 14 residues long. The CDR3 is CASSLEGQVYGYTF. CDR3 in DNA: TGCGCCAGCAGCTTGGAAGGGCAAGTCTATGGCTACACCTTC.

This clone has more than one count but fewer than ten. The chain has TRBV5-1 and TRBJ2-7; unclear D gene. The CDR3 spans 14 residues. Trimming removed 0 bases from V and 6 bases from J, with 13 bases in between. Germline V gene lookup returns CDR1 SGHRS and CDR2 YFSETQ. The CDR3 bases are TGCGCCAGCAGCTTGGTTGTGGGGAAGAGCGAGCAGTACTTC. This translates into CASSLVVGKSEQYF.

This chain links TRBV5-1 with TRBJ2-7; the D is unclear. V lost 0 bases, J lost 3 bases, and 7 bases lay in between. The CDR3 loop spans 13 amino acids. Germline V lookup: CDR1 SGHRS, CDR2 YFSETQ. CDR3: CASSLEPHYEQYF. CDR3 bases: TGCGCCAGCAGCTTGGAGCCCCACTACGAGCAGTACTTC.

V gene TRBV18 combines with J gene TRBJ1-1; TRBD1 agrees at 9 bases. CDR3 length: 15 amino acids. J gave up 6 bases and V 3 bases, and 8 bases lay outside the gene matches. Looked up from germline, CDR1 is KGHSH and CDR2 is LQKENI. The CDR3 here is CASSPQGQGRAEAFF. The CDR3 DNA reads TGTGCCAGCTCACCGCAAGGACAGGGGAGAGCTGAAGCTTTCTTT.

The genes are TRBV6-5 and TRBJ1-2; the D is unclear. The CDR3 extends over 13 amino acids. The V gene lost 6 bases and the J gene lost 8 bases, with 16 bases spanning the gap. Germline lookup yields CDR1 MNHEY and CDR2 SVGAGI. This CDR3 reads CASRSPPDGGYTF. CDR3 nucleotides: TGTGCCAGCAGGTCTCCCCCCGACGGAGGCTACACCTTC.

The chain links TRBV27 to TRBJ2-7; 8 bases are shared with TRBD1. Germline V gene sequence: CDR1 MNHEY, CDR2 SMNVEV (reference sequence). The CDR3 covers 18 residues. V shed 0 bases and J 0 bases; nucleotides not matched to a gene: 10. Written as DNA, the CDR3 is TGTGCCAGCAGTTTATCGCGAGGGACAGGACCTTCCTCCTACGAGCAGTACTTC. Amino acids: CASSLSRGTGPSSYEQYF.

The chain couples TRBV6-2 or TRBV6-3 to TRBJ1-4; no clear D gene. The CDR3 length is 14 residues. Trimming took off 6 bases at V and 0 bases at J, with 8 bases between the two ends. CDR1 and CDR2 from the germline V gene are MNHEY and SVGEGT. The CDR3 loop is CASSRTATNEKLFF. The DNA of the CDR3 is TGTGCCAGCAGCCGGACTGCAACTAATGAAAAACTGTTTTTT.

This clone was counted between two and nine times. The gene calls are TRBV10-3 and TRBJ2-1, with TRBD2 identical over 14 bases. The junction had 10 bases not matched to a gene; V was cut back by 0 bases and J by 9 bases. Germline CDR1 ENHRY, CDR2 SYGVKD. The CDR3 sequence is 18 residues long. The CDR3 protein is CAISESAGTSGGRGEQFF. DNA of the CDR3: TGTGCCATCAGTGAGTCAGCCGGGACTAGCGGGGGCCGGGGTGAGCAGTTCTTC.

This rearrangement joins TRBV4-2 to TRBJ1-2, with TRBD1 matching 8 bases. V lost 6 bases, J lost 6 bases, and 9 bases stayed unmatched. Germline CDR1 is LGHNA and CDR2 is YNFKEQ. The CDR3 consists of 14 residues. CDR3 in amino acids: CASSYDRGRDGYTF. CDR3 in DNA: TGTGCCAGCAGTTACGACAGGGGCAGGGATGGCTACACCTTC.

The chain joins TRBV5-1 to TRBJ1-3; no clear D gene. The CDR3 spans 14 residues. Trimming pared 4 bases from V and 1 base from J, leaving 9 bases between. Germline CDR1 is SGHRS and CDR2 is YFSETQ. CDR3 bases: TGCGCCAGCAGCGTCTGGGGTTCTGGAAACACCATATATTTT. Translated, it gives CASSVWGSGNTIYF.

This chain links TRBV19 with TRBJ1-1; possibly TRBD1 for D (6 bases). V shed 10 bases and J shed 2 bases, with 17 bases lying between them. The CDR3 consists of 14 residues. Germline CDR1 LNHDA, CDR2 SQIVND (reference sequence). In DNA, the CDR3 is TGTGCCATCAAAGGGCCAGGGGTAAACACTGAAGCTTTCTTT. Translated, it gives CAIKGPGVNTEAFF.

This clone was observed once. The V and J genes are TRBV4-2 and TRBJ2-5, with a possible D match to TRBD2 (6 bases). With 1 base removed from V and 5 bases from J, the gap between germline ends came to 23 bases. CDR1 and CDR2 (germline): LGHNA, YNFKEQ. This CDR3 has 18 residues. CDR3 nucleotide sequence: TGTGCCAGCAGCCAAGGGTCGGGGGACCTCCTCGTTGGGGAGACCCAGTACTTC. Translating it yields CASSQGSGDLLVGETQYF.

This chain connects TRBV11-2 to TRBJ2-1; 10 bases fit TRBD1. With 7 bases clipped from V and 2 bases from J, the junction kept 5 bases outside the gene matches. This CDR3 contains 15 residues. Per the germline V gene, CDR1 is SGHAT and CDR2 is FQNNGV. CDR3 region: CASIRGQGPYNEQFF. The CDR3 coding sequence is TGTGCCAGCATCAGGGGACAGGGGCCCTACAATGAGCAGTTCTTC.

This clone occurred once. This chain links TRBV9 with TRBJ2-7; D gene uncertain. V was cut by 4 bases and J by 2 bases, with 13 bases left in between. The CDR3 is 14 amino acids. Germline CDR1 is SGDLS and CDR2 is YYNGEE. CDR3 nucleotides: TGTGCCAGCAGCCGCGACACTACCGCCTACGAGCAGTACTTC. It specifies CASSRDTTAYEQYF.